The present T cell receptor beta chain was sequenced within a study of cytomegalovirus exposure and HLA in healthy donors. Study outcomes and limitations: Certain sequence variants were highly shared and formed a cluster, and this cluster was likely a sequencing artifact. Presence/absence analyses supposed approximately even sequencing depth among donors. More than 15,000 TCR beta sequences were associated with HLA alleles at 0.05 false discovery rate in a later analysis.

Concerning this clone itself: The antigen is unknown.

CDR1 SGHNT and CDR2 YYREEE come from the germline V gene (reference sequence). J was trimmed by 2 bases and V by 1 base; bases with no gene match: 14. The CDR3 is 20 amino acids. The PCR used 60 Vbeta and 13 Jbeta primers. Sequencing was performed with immunoSEQ multiplex PCR; in TCRdb, only in-frame clones are kept and a portion is missing. The table lists approximately 85,000 clones, 60% to 80% of them singletons. The sequence was obtained from a woman aged 45-65 years in good health and CMV-seropositive. Sequenced: PBMCs. The J gene is TRBJ2-2, the V gene TRBV5-4; the match to TRBD2 covers 10 bases. The CDR3 sequence is CASSLKGASGGALNTGELFF. The CDR3 bases are TGTGCCAGCAGCTTGAAAGGTGCTAGCGGGGGAGCGTTAAACACCGGGGAGCTGTTTTTT.